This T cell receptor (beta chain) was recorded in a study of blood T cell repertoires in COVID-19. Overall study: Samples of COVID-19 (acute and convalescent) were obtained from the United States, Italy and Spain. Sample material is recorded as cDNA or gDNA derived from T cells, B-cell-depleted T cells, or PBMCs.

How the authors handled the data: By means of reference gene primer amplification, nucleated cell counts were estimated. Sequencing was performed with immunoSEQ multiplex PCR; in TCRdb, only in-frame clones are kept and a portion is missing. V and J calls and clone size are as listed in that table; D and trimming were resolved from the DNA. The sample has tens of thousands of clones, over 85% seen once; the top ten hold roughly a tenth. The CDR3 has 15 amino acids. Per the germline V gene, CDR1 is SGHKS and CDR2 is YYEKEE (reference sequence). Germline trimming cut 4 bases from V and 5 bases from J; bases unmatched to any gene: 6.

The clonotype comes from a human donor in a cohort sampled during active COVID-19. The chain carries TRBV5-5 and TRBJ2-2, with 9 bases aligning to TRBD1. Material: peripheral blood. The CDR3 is CASSLGQGWTGELFF. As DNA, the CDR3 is TGTGCCAGCAGCCTGGGACAGGGTTGGACCGGGGAGCTGTTTTTT.